This is a list of T cell receptor beta chains from one sample in a study of OX40 agonist ivuxolimab in advanced cancers. Only in-frame clones appear in the TCRdb table, and some are missing; sequencing was by immunoSEQ multiplex PCR. The repertoire holds roughly 60,000 clones, roughly nine tenths seen once, with approximately 0.61% in the top ten. This specimen consisted of CD4+ or CD8+ T cells sorted from blood, obtained in a trial of the OX40 agonist ivuxolimab. The source is an adult with an advanced solid tumor such as melanoma, head and neck, liver or kidney cancer. Each CDR3 is given with its conserved first and last residue. A D gene is named only where the DNA matches it firmly. Part of the rows lack a size; the others show once, few, many or a class for expanded clones.

V: TRBV5-4
D: NA
size: NA
J: TRBJ2-5
DNA: TGTGCCAGCAGCTTGGGAGCGGACCTTAAAGAGACCCAGTACTTC
CDR3: CASSLGADLKETQYF

V: TRBV6-1
D: TRBD1
size: NA
J: TRBJ2-7
DNA: TGTGCCAGCAGGAGGGGACAGGAGAGCTCCTACGAGCAGTACTTC
CDR3: CASRRGQESSYEQYF

V: TRBV18
D: TRBD2
size: few
J: TRBJ2-3
DNA: TGTGCCAGCTCACCTTTACTAGCGGGGAACACAGATACGCAGTATTTT
CDR3: CASSPLLAGNTDTQYF

V: TRBV6-6
D: TRBD2
size: NA
J: TRBJ2-1
DNA: TGTGCCAGCAGCCCTAGCGGCCGATACAATGAGCAGTTCTTC
CDR3: CASSPSGRYNEQFF

V: TRBV9
D: TRBD2
size: NA
J: TRBJ2-1
DNA: TGTGCCAGCTGCACGACACCCAGCGGGACTGAGCAGTTCTTC
CDR3: CASCTTPSGTEQFF

V: TRBV28
D: NA
size: once
J: TRBJ2-7
DNA: TGTGCCAGCAGTTTGTACCACGAGCAGTACTTC
CDR3: CASSLYHEQYF

V: TRBV18
D: NA
size: NA
J: TRBJ1-3
DNA: TGTGCCAGCTCACCACCAATGCAGGGAACTGGAAACACCATATATTTT
CDR3: CASSPPMQGTGNTIYF

V: TRBV5-4
D: NA
size: NA
J: TRBJ2-3
DNA: TGTGCCAGCAGCCCCCGGGGGAGAGGTGGCGATACGCAGTATTTT
CDR3: CASSPRGRGGDTQYF

V: TRBV9
D: NA
size: few
J: TRBJ1-1
DNA: TGTGCCAGCAGCGTAGGCCCCCGGGCTGAAGCTTTCTTT
CDR3: CASSVGPRAEAFF

V: TRBV15
D: NA
size: NA
J: TRBJ2-2
DNA: TGTGCCACCAGCAGAGATCTCCCCTCGGGGGGCCTGAACACCGGGGAGCTGTTTTTT
CDR3: CATSRDLPSGGLNTGELFF

V: TRBV10-3
D: TRBD1
size: once
J: TRBJ2-7
DNA: TGTGCCACCTCCGGGACAGGGGGCTACGAGCAGTACTTC
CDR3: CATSGTGGYEQYF

V: TRBV7-2
D: TRBD1
size: NA
J: TRBJ2-7
DNA: TGTGCCAGCAGCTCCCCCGGAGGTACAGGGGTAATGAAGTGGCAGTACTTC
CDR3: CASSSPGGTGVMKWQYF

V: TRBV10-2
D: TRBD2
size: NA
J: TRBJ2-7
DNA: TGCGCCAGCAGCGTAGCGGGAGGGACCTACGAGCAGTACTTC
CDR3: CASSVAGGTYEQYF

V: TRBV4-2
D: TRBD2
size: few
J: TRBJ2-1
DNA: TGTGCCAGCAGCCGAGGGACTAGCGGAGCGTACAATGAGCAGTTCTTC
CDR3: CASSRGTSGAYNEQFF

V: TRBV7-8
D: TRBD2
size: NA
J: TRBJ2-7
DNA: TGTGCCAGCAGCGTGACTAGCGGGAGGGTTCTGGGCGAGCAGTACTTC
CDR3: CASSVTSGRVLGEQYF

V: TRBV9
D: TRBD1
size: NA
J: TRBJ1-3
DNA: TGTGCCAGCGGGGGACAGGGGTATGGAAACACCATATATTTT
CDR3: CASGGQGYGNTIYF

V: TRBV7-9
D: NA
size: once
J: TRBJ2-5
DNA: TGTGCCAGCGGCAGGGGAGAGACCCAGTACTTC
CDR3: CASGRGETQYF

V: TRBV7-9
D: TRBD2
size: once
J: TRBJ2-1
DNA: TGTGCCAGCAGCAACCTAGCGGGAACCTACAATGAGCAGTTCTTC
CDR3: CASSNLAGTYNEQFF

V: TRBV11-2
D: NA
size: NA
J: TRBJ2-3
DNA: TGTGCCAGCAGCTCACTAGCAGGCCTTAAGGATACGCAGTATTTT
CDR3: CASSSLAGLKDTQYF

V: TRBV28
D: NA
size: NA
J: TRBJ1-2
DNA: TGTGCCAGCAGTCAGGACAGCTCGGGGTATGGCTACACCTTC
CDR3: CASSQDSSGYGYTF

V: TRBV6-1
D: TRBD1
size: few
J: TRBJ1-3
DNA: TGTGCCAGCAGTGCTACAGGGGTCTCTGGTAGAAACACCATATATTTT
CDR3: CASSATGVSGRNTIYF

V: TRBV19
D: TRBD2
size: few
J: TRBJ2-3
DNA: TGTGCCAGTAGTATCGGCCTAGCGGGAGGGCCCACAGATACGCAGTATTTT
CDR3: CASSIGLAGGPTDTQYF

V: TRBV7-2
D: TRBD2
size: once
J: TRBJ2-7
DNA: TGTGCCAGCAGCTTAGGGGTAGCGGGGGCCTACGAGCAGTACTTC
CDR3: CASSLGVAGAYEQYF

V: TRBV6-5
D: NA
size: once
J: TRBJ2-7
DNA: TGTGCCAGCAGTTACTCGGGCGGCAGCTCCTACGAGCAGTACTTC
CDR3: CASSYSGGSSYEQYF

V: TRBV4-1
D: TRBD2
size: NA
J: TRBJ2-7
DNA: TGCGCCAGCAGCCAGGGACTAGCGTATTCCTACGAGCAGTACTTC
CDR3: CASSQGLAYSYEQYF

V: TRBV11-3
D: TRBD1
size: NA
J: TRBJ1-3
DNA: TGTGCCAGCAGCTTTAAGACAGGGCCTGGAAACACCATATATTTT
CDR3: CASSFKTGPGNTIYF

V: TRBV6-6
D: NA
size: NA
J: TRBJ2-1
DNA: TGTGCCAGCAGTTACTTTCGGGGCAATGAGCAGTTCTTC
CDR3: CASSYFRGNEQFF

V: TRBV18
D: TRBD1
size: NA
J: TRBJ2-7
DNA: TGTGCCAGCTCACCAATAAGGGACAGTGACTACGAGCAGTACTTC
CDR3: CASSPIRDSDYEQYF

V: TRBV5-1
D: TRBD2
size: NA
J: TRBJ2-1
DNA: TGCGCCAGCAGGCTAGCGGGAGGGAATGAGCAGTTCTTC
CDR3: CASRLAGGNEQFF

V: TRBV6-6
D: NA
size: NA
J: TRBJ1-2
DNA: TGTGCCAGCAGTGGACTCCAGGGAGGGGGTGGCTACACCTTC
CDR3: CASSGLQGGGGYTF

V: TRBV5-6
D: NA
size: NA
J: TRBJ2-2
DNA: TGTGCCAGCAGCTTGACAGGGCGGTTCACCGGGGAGCTGTTTTTT
CDR3: CASSLTGRFTGELFF

V: TRBV2
D: NA
size: NA
J: TRBJ2-1
DNA: TGTGCCAGCAGTTCAGCAGGGCGTGAGCAGTTCTTC
CDR3: CASSSAGREQFF

V: TRBV4-1
D: NA
size: NA
J: TRBJ2-5
DNA: TGCGCCAGCAGCCAAGGTTTCTCCCAAGAGACCCAGTACTTC
CDR3: CASSQGFSQETQYF

V: TRBV28
D: NA
size: NA
J: TRBJ1-5
DNA: TGTGCCAGCAGTAGGGGGGGCCCTCATCAGCCCCAGCATTTT
CDR3: CASSRGGPHQPQHF

V: TRBV10-2
D: TRBD2
size: once
J: TRBJ2-3
DNA: TGCGCCAGCAGTGAGGCGGGGGGACTAGCGGGATATACAGATACGCAGTATTTT
CDR3: CASSEAGGLAGYTDTQYF

V: TRBV29-1
D: NA
size: NA
J: TRBJ2-3
DNA: TGCAGCGTTGGGCAGACAGATACGCAGTATTTT
CDR3: CSVGQTDTQYF

V: TRBV6-5
D: NA
size: NA
J: TRBJ1-1
DNA: TGTGCCAGCAGTTACTTGGACACTGAAGCTTTCTTT
CDR3: CASSYLDTEAFF

V: TRBV5-1
D: NA
size: NA
J: TRBJ2-1
DNA: TGCGCCAGCAGCTTGGTTTTGGGGATGAGCTACAATGAGCAGTTCTTC
CDR3: CASSLVLGMSYNEQFF

V: TRBV11-2
D: NA
size: NA
J: TRBJ2-5
DNA: TGTGCCAGCAGCTTAGGGGGAGCTGAGACCCAGTACTTC
CDR3: CASSLGGAETQYF

V: TRBV18
D: NA
size: NA
J: TRBJ2-7
DNA: TGTGCCAGCTCACCACCGACAAATTCGATCTACGAGCAGTACTTC
CDR3: CASSPPTNSIYEQYF

V: TRBV19
D: NA
size: few
J: TRBJ1-2
DNA: TGTGCCAGTAGTATAACCCCCAACCTGAACTATGGCTACACCTTC
CDR3: CASSITPNLNYGYTF

V: TRBV10-3
D: NA
size: NA
J: TRBJ2-1
DNA: TGTGCCATCAGTGAGTCGGGGAGCTCCTACAATGAGCAGTTCTTC
CDR3: CAISESGSSYNEQFF

V: TRBV19
D: TRBD2
size: NA
J: TRBJ2-1
DNA: TGTGCCAGTAGTATGGGAGGGAATGAGCAGTTCTTC
CDR3: CASSMGGNEQFF

V: TRBV18
D: TRBD2
size: NA
J: TRBJ2-3
DNA: TGTGCCAGCTCACCACCGTTCGGGAGGGGGACAGATACGCAGTATTTT
CDR3: CASSPPFGRGTDTQYF

V: TRBV18
D: TRBD2
size: NA
J: TRBJ2-5
DNA: TGTGCCAGCTCACCACTTAGCGGGACGGAGACCCAGTACTTC
CDR3: CASSPLSGTETQYF

V: TRBV9
D: NA
size: NA
J: TRBJ2-5
DNA: TGTGCCAGCAGCGTACTGACTACAGGGCTCCAGTACTTC
CDR3: CASSVLTTGLQYF

V: TRBV18
D: NA
size: once
J: TRBJ2-2
DNA: TGTGCCAGCTCACCACAGCCGGGAGTCACCGGGGAGCTGTTTTTT
CDR3: CASSPQPGVTGELFF

V: TRBV5-1
D: NA
size: NA
J: TRBJ2-5
DNA: TGCGCCAGCAGTTTTGGCGGAGGGGGGCAAGAGACCCAGTACTTC
CDR3: CASSFGGGGQETQYF

V: TRBV10-1
D: TRBD2
size: NA
J: TRBJ2-1
DNA: TGCGCCACGACTAGCGGGAGAGGTGAGCAGTTCTTC
CDR3: CATTSGRGEQFF

V: TRBV5-6
D: NA
size: NA
J: TRBJ1-1
DNA: TGTGCCAGCAGCTTGGTGGTTGAGGGGGTGGATGAAGCTTTCTTT
CDR3: CASSLVVEGVDEAFF

V: TRBV5-1
D: NA
size: NA
J: TRBJ2-5
DNA: TGCGCCAGCAGCCCCGGGGTCCAAGAGACCCAGTACTTC
CDR3: CASSPGVQETQYF